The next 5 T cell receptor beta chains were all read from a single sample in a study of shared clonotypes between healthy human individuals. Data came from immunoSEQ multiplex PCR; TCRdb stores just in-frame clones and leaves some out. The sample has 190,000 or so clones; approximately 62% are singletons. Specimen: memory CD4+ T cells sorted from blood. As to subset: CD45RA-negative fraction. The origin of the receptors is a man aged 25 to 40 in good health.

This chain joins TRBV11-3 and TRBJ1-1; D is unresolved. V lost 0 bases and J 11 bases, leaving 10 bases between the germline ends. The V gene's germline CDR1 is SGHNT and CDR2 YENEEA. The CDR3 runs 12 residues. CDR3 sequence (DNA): TGTGCCAGCAGCTTAGACAGGAGGATGGCTTTCTTT. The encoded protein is CASSLDRRMAFF.

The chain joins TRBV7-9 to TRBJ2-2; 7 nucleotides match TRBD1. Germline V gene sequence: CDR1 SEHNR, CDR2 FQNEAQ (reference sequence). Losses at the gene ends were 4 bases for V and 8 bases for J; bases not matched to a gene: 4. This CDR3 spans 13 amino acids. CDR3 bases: TGTGCCAGCAGCTATACAGGGGAAGGGGAGCTGTTTTTT. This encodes CASSYTGEGELFF.

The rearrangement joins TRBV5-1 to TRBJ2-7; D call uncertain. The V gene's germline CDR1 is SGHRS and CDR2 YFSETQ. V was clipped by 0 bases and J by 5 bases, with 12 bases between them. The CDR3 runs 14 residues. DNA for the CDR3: TGCGCCAGCAGCTTGGAAGGGCTAGTCAACGAGCAGTACTTC. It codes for CASSLEGLVNEQYF. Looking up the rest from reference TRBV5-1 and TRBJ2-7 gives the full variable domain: KAGVTQTPRYLIKTRGQQVTLSCSPISGHRSVSWYQQTPGQGLQFLFEYFSETQRNKGNFPGRFSGRQFSNSRSEMNVSTLELGDSALYLCASSLEGLVNEQYFGPGTRLTVT.

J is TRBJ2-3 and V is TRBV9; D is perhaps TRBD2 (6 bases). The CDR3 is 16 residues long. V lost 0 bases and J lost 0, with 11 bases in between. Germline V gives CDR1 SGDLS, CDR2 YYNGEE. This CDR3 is CASSVVDGTSTDTQYF. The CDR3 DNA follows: TGTGCCAGCAGCGTAGTCGACGGGACTAGCACAGATACGCAGTATTTT.

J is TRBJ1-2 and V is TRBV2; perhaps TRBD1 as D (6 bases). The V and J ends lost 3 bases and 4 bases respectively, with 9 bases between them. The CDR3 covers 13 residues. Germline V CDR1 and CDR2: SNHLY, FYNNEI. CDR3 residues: CASSEGDTYGYTF. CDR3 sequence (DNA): TGTGCCAGCAGTGAGGGGGACACCTATGGCTACACCTTC.